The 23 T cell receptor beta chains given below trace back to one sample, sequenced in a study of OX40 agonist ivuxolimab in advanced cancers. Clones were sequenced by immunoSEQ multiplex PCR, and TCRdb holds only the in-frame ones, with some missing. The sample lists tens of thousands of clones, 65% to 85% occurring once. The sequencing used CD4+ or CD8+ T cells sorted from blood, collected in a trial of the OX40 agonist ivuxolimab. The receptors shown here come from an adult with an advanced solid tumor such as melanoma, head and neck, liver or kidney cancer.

This chain's CDR3 is CASTSGTGGYSNQPQHF. The CDR3 coding sequence is TGTGCCAGTACTTCCGGGACAGGGGGGTATAGCAATCAGCCCCAGCATTTT. V and J are TRBV19 and TRBJ1-5, with 11 bases matching TRBD1. The V and J ends lost 7 bases and 0 bases, in that order; junction bases with no gene match: 8. The CDR3 extends over 17 amino acids. The germline CDR1 and CDR2 sequences are LNHDA and SQIVND (reference sequence).

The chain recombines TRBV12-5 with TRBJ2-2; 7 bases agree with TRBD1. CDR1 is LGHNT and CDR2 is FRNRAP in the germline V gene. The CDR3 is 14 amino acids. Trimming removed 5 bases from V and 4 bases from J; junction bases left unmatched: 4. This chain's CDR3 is CASGQQGFTGELFF. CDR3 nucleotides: TGTGCTAGTGGTCAACAGGGGTTCACCGGGGAGCTGTTTTTT.

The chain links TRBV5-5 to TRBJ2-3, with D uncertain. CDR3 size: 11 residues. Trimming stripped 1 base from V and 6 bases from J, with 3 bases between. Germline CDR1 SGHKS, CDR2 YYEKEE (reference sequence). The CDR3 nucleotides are TGTGCCAGCAGCTTGTATGATACGCAGTATTTT. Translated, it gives CASSLYDTQYF. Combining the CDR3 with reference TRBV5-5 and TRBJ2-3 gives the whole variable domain DAGVTQSPTHLIKTRGQQVTLRCSPISGHKSVSWYQQVLGQGPQFIFQYYEKEERGRGNFPDRFSARQFPNYSSELNVNALLLGDSALYLCASSLYDTQYFGPGTRLTVL.

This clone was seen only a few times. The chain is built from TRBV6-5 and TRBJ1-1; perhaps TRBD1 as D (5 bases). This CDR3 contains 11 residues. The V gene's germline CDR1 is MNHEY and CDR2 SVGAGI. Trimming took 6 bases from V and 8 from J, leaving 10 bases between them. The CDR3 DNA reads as TGTGCCAGCAGCGGGACGTCCGAAGCTTTCTTT. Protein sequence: CASSGTSEAFF.

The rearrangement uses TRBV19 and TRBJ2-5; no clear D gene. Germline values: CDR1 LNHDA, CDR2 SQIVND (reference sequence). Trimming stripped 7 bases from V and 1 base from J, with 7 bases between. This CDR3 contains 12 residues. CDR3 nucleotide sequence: TGTGCCAGTAACGGGCCCCAAGAGACCCAGTACTTC. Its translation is CASNGPQETQYF.

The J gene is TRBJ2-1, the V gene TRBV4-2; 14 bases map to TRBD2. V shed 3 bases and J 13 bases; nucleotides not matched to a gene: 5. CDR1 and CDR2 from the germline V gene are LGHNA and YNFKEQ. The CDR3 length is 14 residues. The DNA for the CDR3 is TGTGCCAGCAGCCAGGAGGGACTAGCGGGAGCACAGTTCTTC. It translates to CASSQEGLAGAQFF.

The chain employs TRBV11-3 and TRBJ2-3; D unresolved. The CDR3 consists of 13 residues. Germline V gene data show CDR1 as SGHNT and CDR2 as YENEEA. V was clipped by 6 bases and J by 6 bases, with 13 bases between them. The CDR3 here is CASSSPPWDTQYF. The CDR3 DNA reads TGTGCCAGCAGTTCACCCCCGTGGGATACGCAGTATTTT.

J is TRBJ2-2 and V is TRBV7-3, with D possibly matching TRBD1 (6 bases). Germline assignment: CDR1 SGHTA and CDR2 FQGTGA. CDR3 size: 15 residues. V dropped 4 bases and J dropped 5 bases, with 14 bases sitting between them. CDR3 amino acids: CASSSKLQGTGELFF. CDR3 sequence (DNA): TGTGCCAGCAGCTCCAAACTACAGGGTACCGGGGAGCTGTTTTTT.

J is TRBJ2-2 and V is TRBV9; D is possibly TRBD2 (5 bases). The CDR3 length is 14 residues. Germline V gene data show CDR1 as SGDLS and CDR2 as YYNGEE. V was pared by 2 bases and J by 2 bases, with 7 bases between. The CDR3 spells CASSVRVNTGELFF. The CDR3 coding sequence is TGTGCCAGCAGCGTGCGGGTAAACACCGGGGAGCTGTTTTTT.

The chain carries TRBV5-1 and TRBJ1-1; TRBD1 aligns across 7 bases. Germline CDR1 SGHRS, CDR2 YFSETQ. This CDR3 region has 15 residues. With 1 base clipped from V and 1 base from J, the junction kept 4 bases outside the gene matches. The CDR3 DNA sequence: TGCGCCAGCAGCTTGATGGGGACAGAGAACACTGAAGCTTTCTTT. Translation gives CASSLMGTENTEAFF.

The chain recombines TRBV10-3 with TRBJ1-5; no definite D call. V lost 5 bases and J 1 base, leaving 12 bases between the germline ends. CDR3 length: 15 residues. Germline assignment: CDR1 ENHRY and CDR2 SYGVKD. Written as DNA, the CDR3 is TGTGCCATCAGTAACGGGGATGGGAGCAATCAGCCCCAGCATTTT. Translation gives CAISNGDGSNQPQHF.

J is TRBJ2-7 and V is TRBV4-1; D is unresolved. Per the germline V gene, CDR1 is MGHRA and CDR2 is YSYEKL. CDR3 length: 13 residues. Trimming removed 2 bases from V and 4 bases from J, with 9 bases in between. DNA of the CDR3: TGCGCCAGCAGCCAAACGGAGATTTACGAGCAGTACTTC. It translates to CASSQTEIYEQYF.

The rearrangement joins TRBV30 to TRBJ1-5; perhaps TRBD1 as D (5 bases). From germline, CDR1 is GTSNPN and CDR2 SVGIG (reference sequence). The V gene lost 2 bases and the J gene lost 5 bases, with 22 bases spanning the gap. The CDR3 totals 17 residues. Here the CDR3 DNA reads TGTGCCTGGAGTCACCTGGGGCCGGGGCGGATCGATCAGCCCCAGCATTTT. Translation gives CAWSHLGPGRIDQPQHF.

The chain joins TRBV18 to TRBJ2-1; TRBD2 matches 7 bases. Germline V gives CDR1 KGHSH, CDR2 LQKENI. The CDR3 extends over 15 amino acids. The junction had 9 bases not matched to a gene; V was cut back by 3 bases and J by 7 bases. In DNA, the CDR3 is TGTGCCAGCTCACCCCCCGGAGGGCGGGGGAATGAGCAGTTCTTC. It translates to CASSPPGGRGNEQFF.

The DNA for the CDR3 is TGTGCCAGCAGCGTAGCGGTGGGGAATAATGAAAAACTGTTTTTT. This translates into CASSVAVGNNEKLFF. V gene TRBV9 combines with J gene TRBJ1-4; D remains unclear. The CDR3 has 15 residues. Germline values: CDR1 SGDLS, CDR2 YYNGEE. V dropped 0 bases and J dropped 4 bases, with 10 bases sitting between them.

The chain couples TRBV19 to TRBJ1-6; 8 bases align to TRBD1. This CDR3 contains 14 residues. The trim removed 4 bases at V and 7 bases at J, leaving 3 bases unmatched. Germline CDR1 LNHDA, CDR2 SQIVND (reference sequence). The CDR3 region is CASSNNRGNSPLHF. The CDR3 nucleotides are TGTGCCAGTAGTAATAACAGGGGGAATTCACCCCTCCACTTT.

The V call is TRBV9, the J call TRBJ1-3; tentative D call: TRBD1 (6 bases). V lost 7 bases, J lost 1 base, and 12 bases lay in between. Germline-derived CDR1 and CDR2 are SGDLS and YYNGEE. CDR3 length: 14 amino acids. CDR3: CASEGGGSGNTIYF. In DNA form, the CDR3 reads TGTGCCAGCGAGGGAGGGGGGTCTGGAAACACCATATATTTT.

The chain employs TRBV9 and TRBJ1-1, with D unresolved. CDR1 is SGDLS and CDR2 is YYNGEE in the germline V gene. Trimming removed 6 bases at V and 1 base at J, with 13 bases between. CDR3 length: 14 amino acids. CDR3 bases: TGTGCCAGCACAAAGGACCAGACGAACACTGAAGCTTTCTTT. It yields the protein CASTKDQTNTEAFF. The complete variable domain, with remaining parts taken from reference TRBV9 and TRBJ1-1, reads DSGVTQTPKHLITATGQRVTLRCSPRSGDLSVYWYQQSLDQGLQFLIQYYNGEERAKGNILERFSAQQFPDLHSELNLSSLELGDSALYFCASTKDQTNTEAFFGQGTRLTVV.

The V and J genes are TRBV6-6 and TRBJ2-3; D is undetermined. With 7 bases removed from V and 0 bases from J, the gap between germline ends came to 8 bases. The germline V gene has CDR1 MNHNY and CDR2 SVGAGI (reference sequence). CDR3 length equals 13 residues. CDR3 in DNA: TGTGCCAGCAAACTAACTAGCACAGATACGCAGTATTTT. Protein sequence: CASKLTSTDTQYF.

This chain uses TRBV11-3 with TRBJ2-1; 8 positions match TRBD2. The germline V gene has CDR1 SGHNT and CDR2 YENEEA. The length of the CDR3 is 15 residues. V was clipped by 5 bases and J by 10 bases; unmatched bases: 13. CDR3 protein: CASSPVDSGMQEQFF. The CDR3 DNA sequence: TGTGCCAGCAGCCCAGTCGATAGCGGGATGCAGGAGCAGTTCTTC.

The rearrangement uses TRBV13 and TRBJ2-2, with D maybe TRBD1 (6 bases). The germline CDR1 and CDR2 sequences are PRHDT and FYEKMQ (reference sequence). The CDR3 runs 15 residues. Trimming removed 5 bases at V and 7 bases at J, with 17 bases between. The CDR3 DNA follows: TGTGCCAGCAGCCCAACTTACAGGGTTGGCGGGGAGCTGTTTTTT. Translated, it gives CASSPTYRVGGELFF.

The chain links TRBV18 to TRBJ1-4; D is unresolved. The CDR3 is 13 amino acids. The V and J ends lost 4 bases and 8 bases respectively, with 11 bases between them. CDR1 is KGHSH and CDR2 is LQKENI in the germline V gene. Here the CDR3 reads CASSHAPREKLFF. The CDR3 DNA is TGTGCCAGCTCACACGCTCCTAGGGAAAAACTGTTTTTT.

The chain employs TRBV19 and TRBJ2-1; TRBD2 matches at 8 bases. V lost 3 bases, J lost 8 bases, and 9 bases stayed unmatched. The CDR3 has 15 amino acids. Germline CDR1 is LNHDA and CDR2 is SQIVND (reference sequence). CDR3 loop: CASSIPSGSSDEQFF. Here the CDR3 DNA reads TGTGCCAGTAGTATCCCCAGCGGGAGTAGCGATGAGCAGTTCTTC.